This TCR beta chain stems from a study of blood T cell repertoires in COVID-19. Cohorts were assigned according to the clinical history that participants reported. The CDR3 has 15 amino acids. V dropped 1 base and J dropped 2; count of bases not matched to a gene: 1. Germline CDR1 reads SGHNT; CDR2 reads YYREEE (reference sequence). TCRdb's table, derived via immunoSEQ multiplex PCR, lists solely in-frame clones and lacks some. The sample has 250,000 to 300,000 clones, roughly nine tenths seen once. The specimen was PBMCs or T cells enriched from blood (not recorded which). This TCR was sampled from a human donor in a cohort exposed to, infected with or recovered from COVID-19 (not recorded which). The donor label of this sample is uncertain. This chain connects TRBV5-4 to TRBJ2-2; 8 nucleotides match TRBD1. CDR3 region: CASSLTGGNTGELFF. DNA of the CDR3: TGTGCCAGCAGCTTGACAGGGGGTAACACCGGGGAGCTGTTTTTT.